The present T cell receptor (beta chain) was sequenced within a study of cytomegalovirus exposure and HLA in healthy donors. The study's findings and limits: Researchers reported that three CMV-associated chains were confirmed in vitro as CMV antigen-specific.

PCR used 60 Vbeta primers and 13 Jbeta primers. TCRdb's copy holds only in-frame clones and misses some; the assay was immunoSEQ multiplex PCR. The table lists some 180,000 clones, more than 60% of them singletons. Points on this clone: Its specificity is unknown.

The TCR sequence derives from a man aged 18 to 30 in good health and CMV-seronegative. The specimen sequenced was PBMCs.

The CDR3 bases are TGTGCCAGCTGTCTAGCGGGAGGTTATGAGCAGTTCTTC. Its protein product is CASCLAGGYEQFF. The chain carries TRBV25-1 and TRBJ2-1; TRBD2 matches at 11 bases. The germline V gene has CDR1 MGHDK and CDR2 SYGVNS. The CDR3 loop spans 13 amino acids. V lost 8 bases, J lost 8 bases, and 5 bases stayed unmatched.